The source of this T cell receptor beta chain is a study of blood T cell repertoires in COVID-19. Here immunoSEQ multiplex PCR was the method, and the copy in TCRdb shows in-frame clones only, minus some. The sample carries around 75,000 clones, approximately 80% recorded once. Trimming stripped 4 bases from V and 3 bases from J, with 10 bases between. CDR1 SGHDN and CDR2 FVKESK come from the germline V gene. The CDR3 covers 13 residues. Sequencing was performed on peripheral blood. The chain has TRBV14 and TRBJ2-7; D unresolved. The TCR sequence derives from a man aged 45-60 years with COVID-19, enrolled during active disease. In DNA, the CDR3 is TGTGCCAGCAGCCCCCAAAGTAGCTACGAGCAGTACTTC. Translation gives CASSPQSSYEQYF.